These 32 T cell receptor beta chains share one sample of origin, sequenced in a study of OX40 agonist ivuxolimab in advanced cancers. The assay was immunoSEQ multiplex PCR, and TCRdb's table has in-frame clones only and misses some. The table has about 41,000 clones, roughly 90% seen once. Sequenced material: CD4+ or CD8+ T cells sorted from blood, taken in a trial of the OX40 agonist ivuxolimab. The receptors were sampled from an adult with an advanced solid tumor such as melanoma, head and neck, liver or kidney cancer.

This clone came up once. In DNA, the CDR3 is TGTGCCAGCAGCTCGGAAGTTGCGAACACCGGGGAGCTGTTTTTT. Its protein is CASSSEVANTGELFF. The chain is built from TRBV5-4 and TRBJ2-2; D gene unclear. Trimming pared 3 bases from V and 0 bases from J, leaving 9 bases between. CDR3 length equals 15 residues. Germline V gives CDR1 SGHNT, CDR2 YYREEE (reference sequence).

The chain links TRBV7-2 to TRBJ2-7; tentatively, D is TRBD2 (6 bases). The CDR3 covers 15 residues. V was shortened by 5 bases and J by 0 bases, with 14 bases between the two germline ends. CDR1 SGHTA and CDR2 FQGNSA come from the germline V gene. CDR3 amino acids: CASSPQGGLSYEQYF. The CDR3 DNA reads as TGTGCCAGCAGCCCGCAGGGAGGCCTCTCCTACGAGCAGTACTTC. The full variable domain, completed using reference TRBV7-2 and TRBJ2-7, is GAGVSQSPSNKVTEKGKDVELRCDPISGHTALYWYRQSLGQGLEFLIYFQGNSAPDKSGLPSDRFSAERTGGSVSTLTIQRTQQEDSAVYLCASSPQGGLSYEQYFGPGTRLTVT.

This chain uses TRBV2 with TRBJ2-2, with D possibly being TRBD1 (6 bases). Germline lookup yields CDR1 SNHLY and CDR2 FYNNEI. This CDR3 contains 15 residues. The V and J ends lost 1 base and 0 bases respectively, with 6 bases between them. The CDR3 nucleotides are TGTGCCAGCAGTGAAGACAGGGCGAACACCGGGGAGCTGTTTTTT. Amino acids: CASSEDRANTGELFF.

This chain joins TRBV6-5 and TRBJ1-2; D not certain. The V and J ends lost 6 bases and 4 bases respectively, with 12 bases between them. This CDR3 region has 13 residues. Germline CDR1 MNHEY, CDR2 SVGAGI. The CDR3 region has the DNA TGTGCCAGCAGCCGTGTTCCGAGCTATGGCTACACCTTC. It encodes CASSRVPSYGYTF.

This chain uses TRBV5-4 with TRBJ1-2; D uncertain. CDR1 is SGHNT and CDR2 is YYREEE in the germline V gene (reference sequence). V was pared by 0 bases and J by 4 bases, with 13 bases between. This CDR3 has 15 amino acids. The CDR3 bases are TGTGCCAGCAGCTTGGCGGGTCGCGCAAGCTATGGCTACACCTTC. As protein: CASSLAGRASYGYTF.

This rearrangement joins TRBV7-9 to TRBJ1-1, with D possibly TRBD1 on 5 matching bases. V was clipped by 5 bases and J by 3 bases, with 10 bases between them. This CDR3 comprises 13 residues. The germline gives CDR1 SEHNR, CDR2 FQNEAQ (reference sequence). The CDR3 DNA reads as TGTGCCAGCAGCGTCACAGGTTACACTGAAGCTTTCTTT. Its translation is CASSVTGYTEAFF.

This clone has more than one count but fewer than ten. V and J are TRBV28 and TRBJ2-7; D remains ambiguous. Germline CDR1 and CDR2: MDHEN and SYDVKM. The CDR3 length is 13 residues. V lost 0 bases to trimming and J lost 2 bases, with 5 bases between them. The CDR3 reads CASSLWRPYEQYF. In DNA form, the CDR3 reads TGTGCCAGCAGTTTATGGAGGCCCTACGAGCAGTACTTC. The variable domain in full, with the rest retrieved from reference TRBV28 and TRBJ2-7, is DVKVTQSSRYLVKRTGEKVFLECVQDMDHENMFWYRQDPGLGLRLIYFSYDVKMKEKGDIPEGYSVSREKKERFSLILESASTNQTSMYLCASSLWRPYEQYFGPGTRLTVT.

CDR3: CAISVRDRGDTEAFF. In nucleotides, the CDR3 is TGTGCCATCAGTGTGCGGGACAGGGGAGACACTGAAGCTTTCTTT. The chain uses TRBV10-3 and TRBJ1-1; 10 bases agree with TRBD1. CDR3 length equals 15 residues. In germline, CDR1 is ENHRY, CDR2 SYGVKD. V lost 4 bases to trimming and J lost 3 bases; unmatched junction nucleotides: 5.

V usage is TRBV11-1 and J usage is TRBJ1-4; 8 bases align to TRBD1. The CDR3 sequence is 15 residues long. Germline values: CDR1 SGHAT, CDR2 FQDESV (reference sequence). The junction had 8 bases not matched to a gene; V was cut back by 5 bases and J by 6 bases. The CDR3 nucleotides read TGTGCCAGCAGCATCCGGACAGGGATGGATGAAAAACTGTTTTTT. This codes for CASSIRTGMDEKLFF.

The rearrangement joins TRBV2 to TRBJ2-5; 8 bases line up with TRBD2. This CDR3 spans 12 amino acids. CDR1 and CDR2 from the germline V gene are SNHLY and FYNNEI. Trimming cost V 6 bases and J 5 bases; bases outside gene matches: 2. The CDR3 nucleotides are TGTGCCAGCAGAACTAGCGGTGAGACCCAGTACTTC. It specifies CASRTSGETQYF.

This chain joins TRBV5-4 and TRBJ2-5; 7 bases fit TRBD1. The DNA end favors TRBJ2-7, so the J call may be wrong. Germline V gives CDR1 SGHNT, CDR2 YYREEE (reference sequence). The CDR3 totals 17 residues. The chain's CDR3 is CASSLRDGTAFSYEQYF. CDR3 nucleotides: TGTGCCAGCAGCCTTCGAGATGGGACAGCCTTCTCCTACGAGCAGTACTTC.

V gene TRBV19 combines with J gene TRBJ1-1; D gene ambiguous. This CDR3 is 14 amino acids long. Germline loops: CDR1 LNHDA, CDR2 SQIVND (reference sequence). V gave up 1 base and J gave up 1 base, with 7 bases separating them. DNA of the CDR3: TGTGCCAGTAGTATAGGGCGGGGGAACACTGAAGCTTTCTTT. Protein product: CASSIGRGNTEAFF.

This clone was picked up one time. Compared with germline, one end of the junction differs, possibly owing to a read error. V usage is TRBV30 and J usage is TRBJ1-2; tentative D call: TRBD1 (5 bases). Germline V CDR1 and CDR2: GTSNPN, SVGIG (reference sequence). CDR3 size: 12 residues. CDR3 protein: CAWSVGGNGHTF. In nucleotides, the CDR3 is TGTGCCTGGAGTGTGGGGGGGAATGGCCACACCTTC.

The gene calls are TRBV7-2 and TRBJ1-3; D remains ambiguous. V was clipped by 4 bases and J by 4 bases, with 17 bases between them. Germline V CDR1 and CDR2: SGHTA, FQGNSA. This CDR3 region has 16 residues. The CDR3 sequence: CASSSPWAQAGNTIYF. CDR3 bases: TGTGCCAGCAGCTCCCCTTGGGCGCAGGCGGGAAACACCATATATTTT.

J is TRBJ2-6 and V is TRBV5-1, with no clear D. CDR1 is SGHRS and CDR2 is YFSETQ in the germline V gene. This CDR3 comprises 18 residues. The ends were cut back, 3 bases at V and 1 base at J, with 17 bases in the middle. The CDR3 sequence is CASSYGLFGRSGANVLTF. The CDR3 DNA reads TGCGCCAGCAGCTATGGTCTTTTCGGAAGGTCTGGGGCCAACGTCCTGACTTTC.

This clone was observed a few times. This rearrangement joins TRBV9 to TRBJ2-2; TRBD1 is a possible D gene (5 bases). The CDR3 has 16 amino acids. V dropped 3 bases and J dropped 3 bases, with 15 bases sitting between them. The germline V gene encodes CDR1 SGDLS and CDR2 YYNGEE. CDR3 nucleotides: TGTGCCAGCAGCGACGGGTGGGGCAAGTACACCGGGGAGCTGTTTTTT. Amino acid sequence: CASSDGWGKYTGELFF.

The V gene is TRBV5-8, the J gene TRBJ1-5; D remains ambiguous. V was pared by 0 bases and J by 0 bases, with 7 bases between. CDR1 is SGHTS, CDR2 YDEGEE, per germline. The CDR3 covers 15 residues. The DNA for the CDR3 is TGTGCCAGCAGCTTGGGGGCATATAGCAATCAGCCCCAGCATTTT. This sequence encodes CASSLGAYSNQPQHF.

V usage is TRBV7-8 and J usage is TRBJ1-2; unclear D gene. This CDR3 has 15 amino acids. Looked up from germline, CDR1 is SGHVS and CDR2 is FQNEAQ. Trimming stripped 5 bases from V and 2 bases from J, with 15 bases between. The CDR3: CASSPSLPGNYGYTF. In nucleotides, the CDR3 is TGTGCCAGCAGCCCGAGCCTCCCCGGCAACTATGGCTACACCTTC.

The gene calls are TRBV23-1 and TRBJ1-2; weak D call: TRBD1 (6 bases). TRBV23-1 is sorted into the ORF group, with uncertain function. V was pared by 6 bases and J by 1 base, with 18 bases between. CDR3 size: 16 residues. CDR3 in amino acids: CASSHTGGADNYGYTF. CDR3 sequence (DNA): TGCGCCAGCAGCCACACTGGGGGGGCTGATAACTATGGCTACACCTTC.

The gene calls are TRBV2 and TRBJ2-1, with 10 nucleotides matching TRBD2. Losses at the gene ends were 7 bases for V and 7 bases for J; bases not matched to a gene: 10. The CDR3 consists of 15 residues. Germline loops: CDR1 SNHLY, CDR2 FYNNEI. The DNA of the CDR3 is TGTGCCAGCACCGGACAGCGGGGGGGCAGGAATGAGCAGTTCTTC. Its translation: CASTGQRGGRNEQFF.

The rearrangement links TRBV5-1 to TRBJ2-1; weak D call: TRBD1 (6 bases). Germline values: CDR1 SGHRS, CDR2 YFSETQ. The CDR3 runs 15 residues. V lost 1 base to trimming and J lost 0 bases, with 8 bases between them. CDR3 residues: CASSLTRGSYNEQFF. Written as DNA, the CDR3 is TGCGCCAGCAGCTTGACCAGGGGCTCCTACAATGAGCAGTTCTTC.

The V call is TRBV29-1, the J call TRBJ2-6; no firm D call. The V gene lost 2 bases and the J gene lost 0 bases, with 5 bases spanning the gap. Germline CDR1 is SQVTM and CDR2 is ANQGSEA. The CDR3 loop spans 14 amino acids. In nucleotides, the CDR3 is TGCAGCGTTGAACTCGCCTCTGGGGCCAACGTCCTGACTTTC. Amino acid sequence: CSVELASGANVLTF.

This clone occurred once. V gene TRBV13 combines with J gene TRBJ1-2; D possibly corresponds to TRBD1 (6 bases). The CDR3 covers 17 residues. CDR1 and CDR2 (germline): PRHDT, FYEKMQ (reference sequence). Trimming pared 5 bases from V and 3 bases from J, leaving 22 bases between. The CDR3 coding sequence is TGTGCCAGCAGCACCCAGGGGTGGGGAACTCTAGACTATGGCTACACCTTC. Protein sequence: CASSTQGWGTLDYGYTF.

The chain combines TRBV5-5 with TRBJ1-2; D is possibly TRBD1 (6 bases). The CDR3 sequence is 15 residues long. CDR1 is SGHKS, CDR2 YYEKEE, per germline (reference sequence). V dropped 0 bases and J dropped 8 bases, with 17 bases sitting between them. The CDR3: CASSLVSRGGAGYTF. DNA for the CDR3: TGTGCCAGCAGCTTGGTCTCCAGGGGAGGAGCGGGCTACACCTTC.

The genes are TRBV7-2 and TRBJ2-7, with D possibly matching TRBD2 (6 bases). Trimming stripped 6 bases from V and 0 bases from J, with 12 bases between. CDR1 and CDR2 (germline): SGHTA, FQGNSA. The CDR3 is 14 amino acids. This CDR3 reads CASRRRENSYEQYF. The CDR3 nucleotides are TGTGCCAGCAGGCGGAGGGAGAACTCCTACGAGCAGTACTTC.

The CDR3 bases are TGTGCCAGCAGTGCCCCGCGGGTAGCGGGGGGAGAGACCCAGTACTTC. The encoded protein is CASSAPRVAGGETQYF. The J gene is TRBJ2-5, the V gene TRBV6-1, with 10 bases identical to TRBD2. CDR1 and CDR2 (germline): MNHNS, SASEGT. The junction had 9 bases not matched to a gene; V was cut back by 4 bases and J by 4 bases. The CDR3 loop spans 16 amino acids.

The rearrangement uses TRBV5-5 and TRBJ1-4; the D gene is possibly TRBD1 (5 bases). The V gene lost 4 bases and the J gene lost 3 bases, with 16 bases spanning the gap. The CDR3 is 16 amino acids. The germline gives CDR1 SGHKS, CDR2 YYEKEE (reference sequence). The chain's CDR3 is CASSAAGTASNEKLFF. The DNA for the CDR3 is TGTGCCAGCAGCGCCGCCGGGACGGCCTCTAATGAAAAACTGTTTTTT.

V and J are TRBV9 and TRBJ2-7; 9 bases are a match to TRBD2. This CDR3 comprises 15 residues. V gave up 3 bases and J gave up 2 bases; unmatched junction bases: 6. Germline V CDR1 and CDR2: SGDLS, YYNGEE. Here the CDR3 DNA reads TGTGCCAGCAGCGCCGCGGGGGGGAGCGCCTACGAGCAGTACTTC. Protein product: CASSAAGGSAYEQYF. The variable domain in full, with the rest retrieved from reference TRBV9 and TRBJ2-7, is DSGVTQTPKHLITATGQRVTLRCSPRSGDLSVYWYQQSLDQGLQFLIQYYNGEERAKGNILERFSAQQFPDLHSELNLSSLELGDSALYFCASSAAGGSAYEQYFGPGTRLTVT.

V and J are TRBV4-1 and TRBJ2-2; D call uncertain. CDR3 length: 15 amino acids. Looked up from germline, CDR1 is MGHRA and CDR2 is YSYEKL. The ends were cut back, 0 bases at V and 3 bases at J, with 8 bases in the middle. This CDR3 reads CASSQDRTDTGELFF. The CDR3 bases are TGCGCCAGCAGCCAAGATCGAACGGACACCGGGGAGCTGTTTTTT.

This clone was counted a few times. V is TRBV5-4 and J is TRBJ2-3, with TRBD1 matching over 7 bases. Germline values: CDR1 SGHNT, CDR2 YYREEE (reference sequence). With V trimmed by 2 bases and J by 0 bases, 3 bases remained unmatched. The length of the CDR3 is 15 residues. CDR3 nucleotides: TGTGCCAGCAGCTTCGGGACAGTCAGCACAGATACGCAGTATTTT. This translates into CASSFGTVSTDTQYF. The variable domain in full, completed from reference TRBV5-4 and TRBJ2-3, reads ETGVTQSPTHLIKTRGQQVTLRCSSQSGHNTVSWYQQALGQGPQFIFQYYREEENGRGNFPPRFSGLQFPNYSSELNVNALELDDSALYLCASSFGTVSTDTQYFGPGTRLTVL.

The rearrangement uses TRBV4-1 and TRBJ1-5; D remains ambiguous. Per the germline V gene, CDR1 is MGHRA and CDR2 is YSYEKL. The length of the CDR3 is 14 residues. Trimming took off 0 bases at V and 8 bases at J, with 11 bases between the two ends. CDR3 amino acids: CASSQDGPDEPQHF. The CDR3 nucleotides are TGCGCCAGCAGCCAAGATGGGCCCGATGAGCCCCAGCATTTT.

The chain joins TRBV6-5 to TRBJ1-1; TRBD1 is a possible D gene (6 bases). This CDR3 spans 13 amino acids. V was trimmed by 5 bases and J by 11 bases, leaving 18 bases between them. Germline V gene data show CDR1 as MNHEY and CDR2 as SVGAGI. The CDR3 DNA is TGTGCCAGCAGTACAGGGACGGCCCGAGGCGCTTTCTTT. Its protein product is CASSTGTARGAFF.